This note documents a single TCR beta chain sequence. A single count supports this clone. What antigen it recognizes has not been identified. The record has no base qualities; no much larger clone is one base away. The sample comes from a study of Tregs in tolerant kidney transplant recipients (dated by TCRdb to between 2018 and 2021). Background for the entire study: Before combined kidney and bone marrow transplantation, this study identified donor-specific regulatory T cells using TCRbeta sequencing and then followed those same cells after transplant. TCRbeta repertoire sequencing was used in a few healthy controls to compare several ways of expanding Tregs specific for an allogeneic donor.

Germline trimming: 4 bases from V, 6 bases from J; junction bases outside gene matches: 6. From the cysteine up to the phenylalanine, the CDR3 has a length of 14 residues. Just the 42-base CDR3 DNA is kept, in frame starting at base 1. The germline V gene supplies CDR1 MNHEY and CDR2 SVGAGI. Genomic DNA was extracted from sorted cells with the QIAGEN DNeasy Blood and Tissue Kit for TCRbeta CDR3 sequencing. High-throughput TCRbeta CDR3 sequencing was carried out commercially through immunoSEQ, with PCR amplification with bias correction and internal controls included. In the paper's pipeline: Unique productive TCRbeta sequences were defined by CDR3 nucleotide sequence where primers matched, otherwise by CDR3 amino acid sequence with Vbeta and Jbeta genes. As a correction for sorting error, sequences shared between sorted populations at a frequency ratio of 2:1 or less were discarded, and the remaining shared sequences were assigned to the higher population. A sequence was defined as donor-reactive if the sequence was expanded at least 5-fold in CFSE-low cells compared with unstimulated cells and had a frequency of at least 0.01% in CFSE-low cells. Jensen-Shannon divergence, calculated on the top 100 TCRbeta sequences ranked by frequency, was used to quantify repertoire divergence. For any sample with multiple sequencing runs, sorting error was corrected in each run separately before the runs were pooled. This is the immuneACCESS table as TCRdb keeps it, with only in-frame sequences that have V and J called. A part of the clones is gone; compared with another copy, unresolved V genes explain less than half, and the rest is unexplained. That table gives V, J and clone size, and the DNA gave D and trimming. Recorded for this sample are about 240,000 clones; around 82% of them occurred a single time. The biggest ten clones account for 0.5% to 0.65% of the sample.

Here is what the overall study found, with its caveats: The study was constrained by small patient numbers, and validation of the findings is required in larger populations and under other immunosuppression protocols. Biological reproducibility was not examined directly, but technical replication error appeared to be minimal. The most biologically relevant and donor-specific TCRbeta repertoire appeared to be identified by expanding Tregs with activated donor B cells.

Unstimulated Tregs (CD4+CD25+CD127-), CD4+ non-Tregs (CD4+CD25-), CD4 and CD8 cells were FACS-sorted from thawed PBMCs. Blood from healthy controls was obtained either as purchased buffy coats or from healthy volunteers. Healthy control blood was processed to PBMCs by Ficoll density gradient and cryopreserved, and patient PBMCs were collected before and after transplant. Source material: CD4+ T cells from blood. The chain joins TRBV6-5 to TRBJ2-1, and 7 bases in between align with TRBD2. This TCR was recovered from a human donor in good health. The CDR3 loop reads CASSSPGLINEQFF. The bases read TGTGCCAGCAGTTCCCCGGGACTAATCAATGAGCAGTTCTTC.